This T cell receptor (beta chain) is drawn from a study of blood T cell repertoires in COVID-19. Study-level information: Collection of acute and convalescent COVID-19 samples took place in the United States, Italy and Spain. T cells, B-cell-depleted T cells, or PBMCs provided the cDNA or gDNA that served as material.

This clone was picked up a small number of times. The repertoire was sequenced with immunoSEQ multiplex PCR; TCRdb's copy has only in-frame clones and lacks some. The top ten clones hold 3.5% to 5% of a sample with about 300,000 clones, 86% of them seen once. This CDR3 comprises 15 residues. Germline CDR1 and CDR2: MNHEY and SVGAGI. The V gene end was trimmed by 6 bases and the J gene end by 1 base; junction bases not matched to a gene: 4. For recovered donors of Cohort 3, there were two negative PCRs, clearance, or symptom resolution. This TCR derives from a man aged 30 to 39 who had recovered from COVID-19. V is TRBV6-5 and J is TRBJ2-5, with 11 bases identical to TRBD2. Input material: PBMCs or T cells enriched from blood (not recorded which). CDR3 nucleotides: TGTGCCAGCAGGACGACTAGCGGGGCCCAAGAGACCCAGTACTTC. Its protein product is CASRTTSGAQETQYF.